These T cell receptor beta chains were read from a single sample in a study of T cells in Graves' hyperthyroidism and ophthalmopathy. MiXCR was run by TCRdb on the multiplex PCR reads, yielding one entry per CDR3 protein. The data show about 260,000 distinct CDR3 sequences, around 15% seen once. The sequenced material came from blood. All receptors derive from a woman aged 18-35 years with Graves' ophthalmopathy. Each CDR3 is given with its conserved first and last residue. The listing skips clone size in some rows; elsewhere it reads once, few, many or a size class.

J gene,V gene,clone size,CDR3 protein
TRBJ2-3,TRBV12-3/TRBV12-4,many,CASSGLAGVTDTQYF
TRBJ2-3,TRBV9,many,CASSPRLARDTQYF
TRBJ1-5,TRBV2,many,CASSAQSTNQPQHF
TRBJ1-6,TRBV25-1,many,CASRAGWNSPLHF
TRBJ2-7,TRBV6-1,many,CASSRTSGGEQYF
TRBJ2-1,TRBV5-1,many,CASSRSGGHNEQFF
TRBJ2-1,TRBV10-2,many,CASRVGGSTSGRDNEQFF
TRBJ2-2,TRBV12-3/TRBV12-4,many,CASSLAGPNTGELFF
TRBJ2-7,TRBV7-6,many,CASSLVVTAGADEQYF
TRBJ2-7,TRBV6-5,-,CASSYVGQGTPYEQYF
TRBJ2-5,TRBV11-2,many,CASSPLRGAEMGTQYF
TRBJ1-1,TRBV6-2/TRBV6-3,few,CASSYSTQFLNTEAFF
TRBJ2-7,TRBV10-3,many,CAIQGLAGVGEQYF
TRBJ1-2,TRBV28,many,CASSVHRAPGYTF
TRBJ2-3,TRBV6-1,many,CASSSTLAVGSTDTQYF
TRBJ1-1,TRBV18,many,CASSPLQGAYTEAFF
TRBJ2-6,TRBV20-1,many,CSARGVSRDRSSGANVLTF
TRBJ2-7,TRBV27,few,CASSENIPGAYEQYF
TRBJ1-1,TRBV28,many,CASSSPTEDMNTEAFF
TRBJ2-7,TRBV5-5,many,CASSPGQGAIYEQYF
TRBJ2-1,TRBV28,-,CASRPTGAGLAGGNNEQFF
TRBJ1-5,TRBV28,-,CASSPRGWGKPQHF
TRBJ2-7,TRBV29-1,-,CSVCLIGTSGRAMTYEQYF
TRBJ2-7,TRBV28,-,CASSLPNGEISYEQYF
TRBJ1-1,TRBV4-1,many,CASSQELPPEAFF
TRBJ2-5,TRBV9,-,CASSVGRTIGGQETQYF
TRBJ2-1,TRBV5-1,many,CASSLAGADKQFF
TRBJ1-4,TRBV20-1,few,CSALPAGGRKLFF
TRBJ2-3,TRBV29-1,many,CSVEGHMSSTDTQYF
TRBJ1-4,TRBV11-2,many,CASSPDRANEKLFF
TRBJ1-2,TRBV28,many,CASTTTFMGGYTF
TRBJ2-7,TRBV28,-,CASNPTVRTSGRPYEQYF
TRBJ2-3,TRBV28,-,CASNPTVRTSGGNSTDTQYF
TRBJ2-4,TRBV9,-,CASSVREGQGNIQYF
TRBJ2-1,TRBV7-8,many,CASSLSKGYYNEQFF
TRBJ2-1,TRBV4-1,many,CASSHGLAGGYEQFF
TRBJ1-2,TRBV18,-,CASSPTGGDNYGYTF
TRBJ2-6,TRBV18,many,CASSPRDRSGANVLTF
TRBJ1-2,TRBV12-3/TRBV12-4,many,CASTPGQLYGYTF
TRBJ2-2,TRBV12-3/TRBV12-4,many,CASSFAGSNTGELFF
TRBJ1-5,TRBV20-1,many,CSAYDRVQPQHF